Below are 13 T cell receptor beta chains sequenced from a single sample in a study of CXCR3-negative and CXCR3-positive naive CD8 T cells. Findings and caveats of the study: Comparison of naive cells showed more hydrophobic TRB CDR3s in CXCR3-positive than in CXCR3-negative naive cells.

Antigens of these TCRs are unknown. All TRB cDNA libraries came from 5' RACE performed with UMI labels. With the 5' RACE reads reprocessed, TCRdb shows one record per CDR3 protein and no DNA. Here the sample table reports over 100,000 distinct CDR3 sequences. The sample was naive CXCR3+ CD8+ T cells from blood. As to subset: CD45RO-CCR7+CD27+CD95- naive CD8+ T cells expressing CXCR3 (TNR3+). The receptors here all came from a human donor in good health. Some clones in this sample may be carry-over from other donors' samples.

This chain connects TRBV9 to TRBJ1-5. Germline V gene lookup returns CDR1 SGDLS and CDR2 YYNGEE. This CDR3 spans 13 amino acids. The CDR3 here is CASSYGSNQPQHF.

The V gene is TRBV6-2 or TRBV6-3, the J gene TRBJ2-7; the D gene TCRdb calls, TRBD1, cannot be checked with no DNA. CDR3 size: 15 residues. CDR1 and CDR2 (germline): MNHEY, SVGEGT. The CDR3 sequence: CASTPGTSSPYEQYF.

The chain uses TRBV6-6 and TRBJ2-1. The CDR3 contains 11 residues. Germline loops: CDR1 MNHNY, CDR2 SVGAGI (reference sequence). The CDR3 here is CASIGNNEQFF.

V gene TRBV5-1 combines with J gene TRBJ2-5; the D call of TRBD1 rests on TCRdb alone, since no DNA is present to check it. Germline V gene data show CDR1 as SGHRS and CDR2 as YFSETQ. The CDR3 totals 15 residues. CDR3 in amino acids: CASSPDRGLEETQYF.

This rearrangement joins TRBV2 to TRBJ2-3; TCRdb picks TRBD2, but there is no DNA to check that call. The CDR3 runs 19 residues. The germline CDR1 and CDR2 sequences are SNHLY and FYNNEI. This CDR3 reads CASRENVAGGPLGTDTQYF.

The chain links TRBV28 to TRBJ2-3. The CDR3 length is 13 residues. Germline CDR1 is MDHEN and CDR2 is SYDVKM. The CDR3 loop reads CASSRSVTDTQYF.

The rearrangement joins TRBV29-1 to TRBJ2-3. The CDR3 has 15 amino acids. Germline loops: CDR1 SQVTM, CDR2 ANQGSEA. CDR3 region: CSVDGFGLSTDTQYF.

V and J are TRBV25-1 and TRBJ2-7; TCRdb gives TRBD1 as the D gene, but with no DNA this cannot be confirmed. CDR1 MGHDK and CDR2 SYGVNS come from the germline V gene. The CDR3 runs 15 residues. The CDR3 here is CASSEGNGGPYEQYF.

The V gene is TRBV20-1, the J gene TRBJ2-7; the D gene TCRdb calls, TRBD1, cannot be checked with no DNA. Per germline, CDR1 DFQATT and CDR2 SNEGSKA (reference sequence). This CDR3 has 17 residues. The CDR3 here is CSVDGAPGQGVGYEQYF.

The chain joins TRBV10-3 to TRBJ2-1; the TRBD1 assignment by TCRdb is unverifiable without DNA. The CDR3 has 14 amino acids. Germline CDR1 and CDR2: ENHRY and SYGVKD. This CDR3 is CAISDRGVVHEQFF.

V and J are TRBV6-5 and TRBJ1-2. In germline, CDR1 is MNHEY, CDR2 SVGAGI. The CDR3 runs 16 residues. The CDR3 protein is CASRDVLVPQEYGYTF.

The chain has TRBV29-1 and TRBJ2-6; with no DNA, the TCRdb D assignment of TRBD1 cannot be verified. The CDR3 extends over 18 amino acids. Germline V CDR1 and CDR2: SQVTM, ANQGSEA. The CDR3 sequence: CSVLAAQGRDSRANVLTF.

The chain joins TRBV20-1 to TRBJ1-1. Germline CDR1 is DFQATT and CDR2 is SNEGSKA (reference sequence). CDR3 length: 13 residues. The CDR3 region is CSANWRQNTEAFF.